The 10 T cell receptor beta chains reported below all come from one sample, sequenced in a study of cytomegalovirus exposure and HLA in healthy donors. Vbeta (60) and Jbeta (13) primers were used in the PCR. Produced via immunoSEQ multiplex PCR; TCRdb's table is partial and in-frame only. This table has 100,000 to 150,000 clones, 70% to 80% appearing once. Sequences were obtained from PBMCs. Receptor source: a woman in her sixties in good health and CMV-seronegative.

V gene TRBV7-2 combines with J gene TRBJ1-6; 7 nucleotides line up with TRBD1. Looked up from germline, CDR1 is SGHTA and CDR2 is FQGNSA. With V trimmed by 5 bases and J by 7 bases, 8 bases remained unmatched. This CDR3 is 15 amino acids long. The CDR3 region is CASSIKGGQNSPLHF. Written as DNA, the CDR3 is TGTGCCAGCAGCATCAAAGGGGGACAGAATTCACCCCTCCACTTT.

On this clone: A clone one base away is much larger, so this may be a read error. Other DNA sequences within the sample encode an identical CDR3. This sequence joins TRBV7-9 and TRBJ2-3, with TRBD2 matching 7 bases. The CDR3 is 15 residues long. CDR1 SEHNR and CDR2 FQNEAQ come from the germline V gene (reference sequence). The CDR3 DNA reads as TGTGCCAGTAGCTTAGGGGCGGGAGCTGCAGATACGCAGTATTTT. Translation gives CASSLGAGAADTQYF.

Of note for this clone: Other DNA sequences from this sample encode an identical CDR3 as well. V and J are TRBV5-1 and TRBJ2-7; weak D call: TRBD1 (6 bases). Per the germline V gene, CDR1 is SGHRS and CDR2 is YFSETQ. The CDR3 runs to 16 residues. Trimming left V 3 bases short and J 0 bases short, with 16 bases between. CDR3 DNA sequence: TGCGCCAGCAGCTCAACCTCCGGGACAAGCTCCTACGAGCAGTACTTC. This sequence encodes CASSSTSGTSSYEQYF.

This chain connects TRBV5-5 to TRBJ2-1; 11 bases fit TRBD1. The CDR3 length is 15 residues. Germline V gene lookup returns CDR1 SGHKS and CDR2 YYEKEE (reference sequence). Losses at the gene ends were 3 bases for V and 6 bases for J; bases not matched to a gene: 5. The DNA for the CDR3 is TGTGCCAGCAGCTACGAGGACAGGGGGCGCAATGAGCAGTTCTTC. It yields the protein CASSYEDRGRNEQFF.

This clone has only one observation. This chain connects TRBV9 to TRBJ1-2; D possibly corresponds to TRBD1 (6 bases). V was shortened by 3 bases and J by 2 bases, with 11 bases between the two germline ends. The CDR3 covers 14 residues. The germline V gene encodes CDR1 SGDLS and CDR2 YYNGEE. The CDR3 DNA follows: TGTGCCAGCAGCGCCACACAGGGAAACTATGGCTACACCTTC. It encodes CASSATQGNYGYTF.

In this sample, this clone turned up once. This sequence joins TRBV5-1 and TRBJ2-6; D is uncertain. CDR1 is SGHRS, CDR2 YFSETQ, per germline. V was shortened by 4 bases and J by 1 base, with 9 bases between the two germline ends. CDR3 length: 15 residues. CDR3 region: CASSLPVSGANVLTF. The CDR3 bases are TGCGCCAGCAGCCTCCCAGTGTCTGGGGCCAACGTCCTGACTTTC.

V and J are TRBV5-1 and TRBJ2-7; a weak D match, TRBD2 (5 bases). Trimming stripped 0 bases from V and 4 bases from J, with 8 bases between. The CDR3 is made up of 13 amino acids. Per the germline V gene, CDR1 is SGHRS and CDR2 is YFSETQ. The CDR3: CASSLGEGYEQYF. CDR3 in DNA: TGCGCCAGCAGCTTGGGCGAGGGTTACGAGCAGTACTTC.

The gene calls are TRBV6-5 and TRBJ2-7, with D tentatively TRBD2 (6 bases). Trimming pared 0 bases from V and 8 bases from J, leaving 20 bases between. CDR1 and CDR2 from the germline V gene are MNHEY and SVGAGI. The CDR3 has 16 residues. CDR3 loop: CASSYSSKAGLRKQYF. The CDR3, as DNA: TGTGCCAGCAGTTACTCGTCAAAGGCCGGACTACGGAAGCAGTACTTC.

This chain links TRBV19 with TRBJ2-1, with 10 bases matching TRBD2. The germline CDR1 and CDR2 sequences are LNHDA and SQIVND (reference sequence). V gave up 3 bases and J gave up 6 bases; unmatched junction bases: 5. This CDR3 contains 15 residues. CDR3 sequence reads: CASSMGLAYGNEQFF. CDR3 nucleotides: TGTGCCAGTAGTATGGGACTAGCGTACGGCAATGAGCAGTTCTTC. Variable domain in full (rest from reference TRBV19 and TRBJ2-1): DGGITQSPKYLFRKEGQNVTLSCEQNLNHDAMYWYRQDPGQGLRLIYYSQIVNDFQKGDIAEGYSVSREKKESFPLTVTSAQKNPTAFYLCASSMGLAYGNEQFFGPGTRLTVL.

The rearrangement joins TRBV6-1 to TRBJ1-2, with 7 bases fitting TRBD1. The ends lost 5 bases at V and 7 bases at J; junction bases unmatched: 13. There are 15 residues in the CDR3. Germline loops: CDR1 MNHNS, CDR2 SASEGT. The CDR3 spells CASSSADRAEGGYTF. CDR3 DNA sequence: TGTGCCAGCAGTTCAGCTGACAGGGCTGAGGGTGGCTACACCTTC.